The 3 T cell receptor beta chains listed next were all sequenced from one sample in a study of cytomegalovirus exposure and HLA in healthy donors. PCR involved 60 Vbeta and 13 Jbeta primers. Assay: immunoSEQ multiplex PCR; the TCRdb copy retains only in-frame clones and omits some. The sample contains about 190,000 clones, 60% to 80% of which appear only once. The sequencing input was PBMCs. Every receptor here comes from a woman in her 30s in good health and CMV-seropositive.

The rearrangement uses TRBV5-1 and TRBJ2-1; TRBD2 might be the D (6 bases). Germline CDR1 reads SGHRS; CDR2 reads YFSETQ. The CDR3 runs to 15 residues. The ends were cut back, 4 bases at V and 3 bases at J, with 14 bases in the middle. The CDR3 region has the DNA TGCGCCAGCAGCGATACGGGACTCCACTACAATGAGCAGTTCTTC. Translated, it gives CASSDTGLHYNEQFF.

V gene TRBV4-2 combines with J gene TRBJ2-7; no clear D. The CDR3 consists of 12 residues. Germline V gives CDR1 LGHNA, CDR2 YNFKEQ. Between the trimmed V and J ends, which lost 0 bases and 3 bases, there was a span of 3 bases. DNA for the CDR3: TGTGCCAGCAGCCAAGAGAGCTACGAGCAGTACTTC. The encoded protein is CASSQESYEQYF.

J is TRBJ2-1 and V is TRBV6-1, with D perhaps matching TRBD2 (5 bases). The germline gives CDR1 MNHNS, CDR2 SASEGT. The CDR3 contains 15 residues. The V and J ends lost 6 bases and 2 bases respectively, with 14 bases between them. The CDR3 nucleotides read TGTGCCAGCAGCCAAGAGAGGAGGCCCTACAATGAGCAGTTCTTC. As protein: CASSQERRPYNEQFF.